Following are 27 T cell receptor beta chains from one sample sequenced in a study of ipilimumab plus nivolumab after autologous stem cell transplantation (dated by TCRdb to the early 2020s). Receptor amplification or capture employed the immunoSEQ multiplex PCR assay. The clones in this table, taken by TCRdb from immuneACCESS, are in-frame only. Not every clone is retained; where verified, under half of the shortfall comes from an unresolved V gene, and the cause of the rest is unknown. Within this sample are some 19,000 clones, with roughly four fifths of them counted one time only. The ten largest account for roughly 7.5% of the sample. The specimen comprised PBMCs, sampled in a trial of ipilimumab plus nivolumab as post-transplant consolidation. The receptors come from a male donor with diffuse large B-cell lymphoma.

By sample fraction, this clone is medium-sized (0.01 to 0.1%). The rearrangement uses TRBV7-9 and TRBJ2-3, with D tentatively TRBD1 (5 bases). The germline V and J ends were trimmed by 7 bases and 10 bases, with 18 bases remaining between them. The CDR3 consists of 13 residues. The germline CDR1 and CDR2 sequences are SEHNR and FQNEAQ (reference sequence). DNA for the CDR3: TGTGCCAGCACCGTTGACCAGGGCGAGCCGCAGTATTTT. Translation gives CASTVDQGEPQYF.

The chain uses TRBV27 and TRBJ1-1; possibly TRBD1 for D (5 bases). Germline-derived CDR1 and CDR2 are MNHEY and SMNVEV (reference sequence). V gave up 6 bases and J gave up 1 base, with 6 bases separating them. The length of the CDR3 is 12 residues. For the CDR3, the DNA is TGTGCCAGCAGGGGGCCGAACACTGAAGCTTTCTTT. Translation: CASRGPNTEAFF.

A few counts support this clone. This chain joins TRBV13 and TRBJ2-2; 13 bases align to TRBD2. V lost 5 bases to trimming and J lost 6 bases; unmatched junction nucleotides: 9. Per germline, CDR1 PRHDT and CDR2 FYEKMQ (reference sequence). The CDR3 has 17 amino acids. The CDR3 sequence: CASSPGLAGARAGELFF. The DNA of the CDR3 is TGTGCCAGCAGCCCTGGACTAGCGGGGGCAAGGGCCGGGGAGCTGTTTTTT.

This chain links TRBV5-1 with TRBJ2-3, with 13 bases matching TRBD2. Losses at the gene ends were 4 bases for V and 1 base for J; bases not matched to a gene: 6. The germline V gene encodes CDR1 SGHRS and CDR2 YFSETQ. CDR3 length: 17 residues. The chain's CDR3 is CASSPPGTSGGTDTQYF. CDR3 nucleotides: TGCGCCAGCAGCCCCCCCGGGACTAGCGGGGGCACAGATACGCAGTATTTT.

The chain employs TRBV14 and TRBJ1-2; possibly TRBD1 for D (6 bases). V lost 1 base and J lost 7, with 10 bases in between. Germline values: CDR1 SGHDN, CDR2 FVKESK. This CDR3 is built from 13 residues. Here the CDR3 reads CASSQGRGRGYTF. The CDR3 DNA reads as TGTGCCAGCAGCCAAGGCAGGGGACGTGGCTACACCTTC.

J is TRBJ2-3 and V is TRBV5-4; D perhaps matches TRBD2 (7 bases). This CDR3 comprises 16 residues. Per germline, CDR1 SGHNT and CDR2 YYREEE (reference sequence). Trimming cost V 3 bases and J 2 bases, with 16 bases left between them. Written as DNA, the CDR3 is TGTGCCAGCAGCTCGGGGGGTCGGGGGCTCACAGATACGCAGTATTTT. This encodes CASSSGGRGLTDTQYF.

The V and J genes are TRBV18 and TRBJ1-5; 7 nucleotides line up with TRBD1. V lost 4 bases, J lost 12 bases, and 15 bases stayed unmatched. CDR1 is KGHSH, CDR2 LQKENI, per germline. The CDR3 spans 15 residues. The CDR3 protein is CASSRDGGGPNLQHF. CDR3 nucleotides: TGTGCCAGCTCACGAGATGGAGGGGGCCCTAATCTCCAGCATTTT.

The chain combines TRBV19 with TRBJ1-1; TRBD1 is a possible D gene (5 bases). The V and J ends lost 7 bases and 5 bases respectively, with 20 bases between them. The CDR3 consists of 15 residues. Germline V CDR1 and CDR2: LNHDA, SQIVND (reference sequence). CDR3 protein: CASTSGAAGRTEAFF. DNA of the CDR3: TGTGCCAGTACCTCCGGGGCAGCTGGAAGAACTGAAGCTTTCTTT.

In nucleotides, the CDR3 is TGTGCCAGCAGCTTAGTAGTCGACATGCTTAACTATGGCTACACCTTC. Protein sequence: CASSLVVDMLNYGYTF. The chain joins TRBV7-9 to TRBJ1-2, with D unclear. The V and J ends lost 1 base and 1 base respectively, with 13 bases between them. CDR1 and CDR2 (germline): SEHNR, FQNEAQ (reference sequence). The CDR3 runs 16 residues. The full variable domain, rest sourced from reference TRBV7-9 and TRBJ1-2, is DTGVSQNPRHKITKRGQNVTFRCDPISEHNRLYWYRQTLGQGPEFLTYFQNEAQLEKSRLLSDRFSAERPKGSFSTLEIQRTEQGDSAMYLCASSLVVDMLNYGYTFGSGTRLTVV.

V is TRBV19 and J is TRBJ2-3; the D gene is possibly TRBD1 (7 bases). V was shortened by 6 bases and J by 5 bases, with 24 bases between the two germline ends. CDR1 is LNHDA and CDR2 is SQIVND in the germline V gene (reference sequence). This CDR3 has 17 residues. The CDR3 nucleotides read TGTGCCAGTAGCCAAACCTCCCAGGGGGGCCGAGTAGATACGCAGTATTTT. Protein product: CASSQTSQGGRVDTQYF.

This clone was observed once. V usage is TRBV4-3 and J usage is TRBJ1-5; no firm D call. Per germline, CDR1 LGHNA and CDR2 YSLEER. The CDR3 length is 13 residues. Trimming shortened V by 0 bases and J by 8 bases, and 8 bases separated the two germline ends. The CDR3 sequence is CASSQDLAEPQHF. CDR3 coding DNA: TGCGCCAGCAGCCAAGATTTAGCGGAGCCCCAGCATTTT.

This rearrangement joins TRBV5-5 to TRBJ1-3; no reliable D call. V was trimmed by 2 bases and J by 14 bases, leaving 23 bases between them. Germline V gives CDR1 SGHKS, CDR2 YYEKEE (reference sequence). CDR3 length: 15 residues. The CDR3 DNA reads as TGTGCCAGCAGCTTCCGAAATTCCTTTCTCCCCGCGGTATATTTT. Its protein product is CASSFRNSFLPAVYF.

This chain links TRBV28 with TRBJ2-3; the D gene is possibly TRBD2 (6 bases). This CDR3 is 13 amino acids long. Germline values: CDR1 MDHEN, CDR2 SYDVKM. V shed 7 bases and J shed 6 bases, with 14 bases lying between them. Here the CDR3 reads CASTGGAGDTQYF. The CDR3 DNA sequence: TGTGCCAGCACCGGCGGGGCTGGGGATACGCAGTATTTT.

V gene TRBV6-5 combines with J gene TRBJ1-5, with a tentative D call TRBD1 (6 bases). Germline values: CDR1 MNHEY, CDR2 SVGAGI. CDR3 length equals 13 residues. Trimming removed 6 bases from V and 4 bases from J, with 10 bases in between. The CDR3 nucleotides are TGTGCCAGCAGAAGGACAGAAAATCAGCCCCAGCATTTT. Its protein is CASRRTENQPQHF.

To note about this clone: This sample also contains other DNA sequences that code for the same CDR3. The chain employs TRBV4-1 and TRBJ1-6; D is unclear. With 0 bases removed from V and 0 bases from J, the gap between germline ends came to 15 bases. Germline V gene sequence: CDR1 MGHRA, CDR2 YSYEKL. The CDR3 runs 19 residues. CDR3 DNA: TGCGCCAGCAGCCAAGATGTGCAAGGCATCCGCTCCTATAATTCACCCCTCCACTTT. Its translation: CASSQDVQGIRSYNSPLHF.

The chain uses TRBV7-9 and TRBJ2-3; D is undetermined. Germline loops: CDR1 SEHNR, CDR2 FQNEAQ (reference sequence). The CDR3 is 12 amino acids. V dropped 0 bases and J dropped 9 bases, with 7 bases sitting between them. CDR3 loop: CASSLALGTQYF. The CDR3 DNA sequence: TGTGCCAGCAGCTTAGCTCTAGGGACGCAGTATTTT. Complete variable domain (other parts from reference TRBV7-9 and TRBJ2-3): DTGVSQNPRHKITKRGQNVTFRCDPISEHNRLYWYRQTLGQGPEFLTYFQNEAQLEKSRLLSDRFSAERPKGSFSTLEIQRTEQGDSAMYLCASSLALGTQYFGPGTRLTVL.

V is TRBV7-2 and J is TRBJ2-6, with D possibly TRBD1 on 6 matching bases. The CDR3 runs 17 residues. CDR1 is SGHTA, CDR2 FQGNSA, per germline. Trimming removed 4 bases at V and 0 bases at J, with 13 bases between. The CDR3 DNA follows: TGTGCCAGCAGCTGGACAGTGCAACTCTCTGGGGCCAACGTCCTGACTTTC. Its translation: CASSWTVQLSGANVLTF.

This clone occurred once. This sequence joins TRBV19 and TRBJ1-6; tentative D call: TRBD1 (6 bases). This CDR3 region has 13 residues. The germline V gene encodes CDR1 LNHDA and CDR2 SQIVND (reference sequence). Deletions cut 4 bases from V and 7 bases from J, with 8 bases between. The CDR3 sequence: CASSRQENSPLHF. The CDR3 DNA is TGTGCCAGTAGTAGACAGGAAAATTCACCCCTCCACTTT.

The genes are TRBV19 and TRBJ1-3; D is ambiguous. The germline gives CDR1 LNHDA, CDR2 SQIVND (reference sequence). The germline V and J ends were trimmed by 6 bases and 8 bases, with 11 bases remaining between them. This CDR3 region has 12 residues. CDR3 DNA sequence: TGTGCCAGTAGCCCCTCGGTAGACACCATATATTTT. Translated: CASSPSVDTIYF.

The rearrangement links TRBV18 to TRBJ2-1; TRBD1 matches at 10 bases. There are 15 residues in the CDR3. Germline trimming cut 5 bases from V and 7 bases from J; bases unmatched to any gene: 8. The germline V gene encodes CDR1 KGHSH and CDR2 LQKENI. Here the CDR3 DNA reads TGTGCCAGCTCAAAGGGACAGGGGTATTGGAATGAGCAGTTCTTC. Translating gives CASSKGQGYWNEQFF.

The genes are TRBV7-9 and TRBJ1-3; a possible D gene is TRBD1 (5 bases). This CDR3 region has 15 residues. The germline V and J ends were trimmed by 2 bases and 0 bases, with 8 bases remaining between them. Germline V gene lookup returns CDR1 SEHNR and CDR2 FQNEAQ (reference sequence). The CDR3 DNA follows: TGTGCCAGCAGCTTACTACAGGTCTCTGGAAACACCATATATTTT. Its translation is CASSLLQVSGNTIYF.

The V gene is TRBV19, the J gene TRBJ1-2, with a tentative D call TRBD1 (5 bases). CDR1 LNHDA and CDR2 SQIVND come from the germline V gene (reference sequence). The V end lost 3 bases, the J end lost 5 bases, and 10 bases lay between the germline ends. The CDR3 is made up of 13 amino acids. The CDR3 protein is CASSMSGKYGYTF. The CDR3 coding sequence is TGTGCCAGTAGTATGTCAGGGAAGTATGGCTACACCTTC. Together with reference TRBV19 and TRBJ1-2, the CDR3 gives the full variable domain: DGGITQSPKYLFRKEGQNVTLSCEQNLNHDAMYWYRQDPGQGLRLIYYSQIVNDFQKGDIAEGYSVSREKKESFPLTVTSAQKNPTAFYLCASSMSGKYGYTFGSGTRLTVV.

This clone was observed a few times. The chain combines TRBV5-5 with TRBJ2-2; D call uncertain. V shed 0 bases and J shed 4 bases, with 4 bases lying between them. Germline CDR1 is SGHKS and CDR2 is YYEKEE (reference sequence). This CDR3 comprises 13 residues. The CDR3 sequence: CASSLGGTGELFF. CDR3 DNA sequence: TGTGCCAGCAGCTTGGGGGGCACCGGGGAGCTGTTTTTT.

The gene calls are TRBV4-1 and TRBJ2-7; no firm D call. The CDR3 length is 13 residues. Germline V gene data show CDR1 as MGHRA and CDR2 as YSYEKL. V was shortened by 0 bases and J by 5 bases, with 8 bases between the two germline ends. This CDR3 reads CASSQEPLNEQYF. CDR3 DNA sequence: TGCGCCAGCAGCCAAGAGCCGCTGAACGAGCAGTACTTC.

The genes are TRBV4-1 and TRBJ1-4; D unclear. The germline CDR1 and CDR2 sequences are MGHRA and YSYEKL. V lost 6 bases to trimming and J lost 0 bases, with 8 bases between them. The CDR3 length is 14 residues. CDR3 nucleotides: TGCGCCAGCAGGAGCCCTGCAACTAATGAAAAACTGTTTTTT. It is translated as CASRSPATNEKLFF.

CDR3 nucleotide sequence: TGTGCCAGCAGCGGGACCTTGTCAAGAAAGTGGGAGCAGTTCTTC. Encoded protein: CASSGTLSRKWEQFF. The J gene is TRBJ2-1, the V gene TRBV2; the D call may be TRBD1 or TRBD2 (5 bases each). Per the germline V gene, CDR1 is SNHLY and CDR2 is FYNNEI. The CDR3 covers 15 residues. With 6 bases removed from V and 10 bases from J, the gap between germline ends came to 22 bases.

This clone showed up just once. This sequence joins TRBV7-9 and TRBJ2-3; 15 nucleotides agree with TRBD2. J lost 3 bases, V lost 4 bases, and 5 bases had no gene match. The CDR3 loop spans 17 amino acids. Germline CDR1 reads SEHNR; CDR2 reads FQNEAQ (reference sequence). For the CDR3, the DNA is TGTGCCAGCAGCTCCGGACTAGCGGGGGGGCGGACAGATACGCAGTATTTT. Translating it yields CASSSGLAGGRTDTQYF. Based on the CDR3 plus reference TRBV7-9 and TRBJ2-3, the full variable domain is DTGVSQNPRHKITKRGQNVTFRCDPISEHNRLYWYRQTLGQGPEFLTYFQNEAQLEKSRLLSDRFSAERPKGSFSTLEIQRTEQGDSAMYLCASSSGLAGGRTDTQYFGPGTRLTVL.